Described below is a single T cell receptor (beta chain) sequence and its context. As yet, its antigen is unknown. The data derive from a study of shared clonotypes between healthy human individuals. Method: immunoSEQ multiplex PCR; TCRdb's copy keeps in-frame clones and lacks some. The table lists about 2.4 million clones, approximately 92% of them singletons. Study findings and constraints: Shared across a few donors were around 5% of the naive CD4 clonotypes.

Deletions cut 6 bases from V and 7 bases from J, with 16 bases between. Germline V gene lookup returns CDR1 MNHEY and CDR2 SVGAGI. The CDR3 contains 14 residues. Material for sequencing was naive CD4+ T cells sorted from blood. Subset here: CD45RA+ positively selected. V gene TRBV6-5 combines with J gene TRBJ1-5; TRBD1 is a possible D gene (6 bases). The TCR was taken from a man in his late teens or twenties in good health. The CDR3 DNA is TGTGCCAGCAGATCCGGGGGCGCGGGACAGCCCCAGCATTTT. It is translated as CASRSGGAGQPQHF.